This T cell receptor (beta chain) derives from a study of T-cell reconstitution after alpha-beta-depleted transplantation in children. V shed 3 bases and J 7 bases; nucleotides not matched to a gene: 8. Looked up from germline, CDR1 is MNHEY and CDR2 is SMNVEV (reference sequence). This CDR3 has 17 residues. The TCRbeta library was prepared with unique molecular identifiers. TCRdb redid the calling of the PCR reads with MiXCR, one entry per CDR3 protein. Of almost 500,000 distinct CDR3 sequences in the sample, about 10% were seen once. This TCR derives from a child aged 2-15 years with inherited bone marrow failure, due to receive a stem cell transplant. The chain couples TRBV27 to TRBJ2-1; TRBD2 aligns across 14 bases. The source material was PBMCs, sampled before TCRalphabeta/CD19-depleted stem cell transplant. The CDR3: CASSFTRLAGGANEQFF. CDR3 bases: TGTGCCAGCAGTTTCACAAGACTAGCGGGAGGGGCAAATGAGCAGTTCTTC.